The following is a T cell receptor beta chain sequence with its context. The source of the sample is a study of blood T cell repertoires in COVID-19. Source study methods: From reference gene primer amplification, estimates of nucleated cell counts were derived. The protocol was immunoSEQ multiplex PCR, while the TCRdb copy is restricted to in-frame clones and leaves out a portion. The D gene and trimming were derived from the DNA, and the V and J assignments and clone size from that table. This table has 25,000 to 30,000 clones, over 85% appearing once. Looked up from germline, CDR1 is LGHNA and CDR2 is YSLEER. The CDR3 is made up of 15 amino acids. V lost 4 bases and J lost 1, with 12 bases in between.

The clonotype originates from a human donor with active COVID-19. The donor label of this sample is uncertain. Sequencing was done on a sample of peripheral blood. This chain connects TRBV4-3 to TRBJ2-3, with a possible D match to TRBD2 (5 bases). CDR3 sequence reads: CASSPTGERTDTQYF. CDR3 sequence (DNA): TGCGCCAGCAGCCCTACTGGGGAGCGCACAGATACGCAGTATTTT.